Following are 5 T cell receptor beta chains from one sample sequenced in a study of T cell repertoires in cytomegalovirus infection. One entry per CDR3 protein, called by TCRdb with MiXCR from the reads. The sample records just over 150,000 distinct CDR3 sequences, 23% being singletons. Sequencing was carried out using PBMCs. The receptors originated from a human donor in good health (CMV status not recorded). Some clones in this sample may be carry-over from other donors' samples.

This clonotype was seen ten or more times. The chain employs TRBV7-8 and TRBJ1-1, with 8 bases fitting TRBD1. V shed 6 bases, J shed 2 bases, and the junction held 5 bases outside the gene matches. This CDR3 contains 14 residues. Germline CDR1 reads SGHVS; CDR2 reads FQNEAQ. This CDR3 reads CASRSDRGNTEAFF. The CDR3 DNA sequence: TGTGCCAGCAGATCTGACAGGGGTAACACTGAAGCTTTCTTT. Together with reference TRBV7-8 and TRBJ1-1, the CDR3 gives the full variable domain: GAGVSQSPRYKVAKRGQDVALRCDPISGHVSLFWYQQALGQGPEFLTYFQNEAQLDKSGLPSDRFFAERPEGSVSTLKIQRTQQEDSAVYLCASRSDRGNTEAFFGQGTRLTVV.

This clonotype has only a few counts. The rearrangement joins TRBV11-3 to TRBJ2-3; possible D gene TRBD2, 6 bases. Between the trimmed V and J ends, which lost 1 base and 6 bases, there was a span of 14 bases. CDR3 size: 15 residues. Germline values: CDR1 SGHNT, CDR2 YENEEA. The CDR3 bases are TGTGCCAGCAGCTTAGCCGGACTACGGACCGATACGCAGTATTTT. This translates into CASSLAGLRTDTQYF.

A few counts support this clonotype. The rearrangement uses TRBV20-1 and TRBJ2-5; possibly TRBD1 for D (6 bases). V lost 2 bases, J lost 1 base, and 11 bases lay in between. The germline V gene encodes CDR1 DFQATT and CDR2 SNEGSKA (reference sequence). The CDR3 is 14 residues long. The CDR3 reads CSARYRVPQETQYF. For the CDR3, the DNA is TGCAGTGCTAGATACAGGGTCCCCCAAGAGACCCAGTACTTC.

This clonotype was observed a handful of times. The CDR3 here is CSARDKNGQGGLRDTEAFF. CDR3 nucleotide sequence: TGCAGTGCTAGAGATAAAAATGGGCAGGGCGGGTTAAGGGACACTGAAGCTTTCTTT. V usage is TRBV20-1 and J usage is TRBJ1-1, with TRBD1 as a possible D gene (5 bases). Trimming removed 0 bases from V and 3 bases from J, with 26 bases in between. Germline CDR1 DFQATT, CDR2 SNEGSKA (reference sequence). This CDR3 is 19 amino acids long.

This clonotype was detected ten times or more. The rearrangement joins TRBV7-6 to TRBJ2-5; weak D call: TRBD2 (6 bases). This CDR3 has 15 amino acids. Per germline, CDR1 SGHVS and CDR2 FNYEAQ. V lost 0 bases, J lost 7 bases, and 15 bases lay in between. The CDR3 loop is CASSLAGDSGRTQYF. Here the CDR3 DNA reads TGTGCCAGCAGCTTAGCGGGCGATAGCGGTCGGACCCAGTACTTC. Looking up the rest from reference TRBV7-6 and TRBJ2-5 gives the full variable domain: GAGVSQSPRYKVTKRGQDVALRCDPISGHVSLYWYRQALGQGPEFLTYFNYEAQQDKSGLPNDRFSAERPEGSISTLTIQRTEQRDSAMYRCASSLAGDSGRTQYFGPGTRLLVL.